One sample yielded the 14 T cell receptor beta chains listed below, sequenced in a study of blood T cell repertoires in COVID-19. Sequencing used immunoSEQ multiplex PCR; TCRdb keeps in-frame clones, though not all of them. The repertoire holds a few hundred thousand clones, with roughly 88% as singletons. The sample comprised PBMCs or T cells enriched from blood (not recorded which). The receptor source for this set is a man aged 30-40 years who had recovered from COVID-19.

The V and J genes are TRBV7-9 and TRBJ2-7; the D gene is possibly TRBD1 (6 bases). V shed 4 bases and J shed 6 bases, with 10 bases lying between them. The CDR3 sequence is 12 residues long. Germline V lookup: CDR1 SEHNR, CDR2 FQNEAQ (reference sequence). The CDR3 bases are TGTGCCAGCAGCTCGACAGGATCCGAGCAGTACTTC. This encodes CASSSTGSEQYF.

The J gene is TRBJ2-7, the V gene TRBV7-9; 9 bases fit TRBD1. V was clipped by 7 bases and J by 4 bases; unmatched bases: 14. Germline lookup yields CDR1 SEHNR and CDR2 FQNEAQ (reference sequence). The CDR3 runs to 16 residues. CDR3 DNA sequence: TGTGCCAGCACCAAAGGGGCATGGGACAGGGTGTACGAGCAGTACTTC. It specifies CASTKGAWDRVYEQYF.

J is TRBJ2-3 and V is TRBV7-2; 7 bases are shared with TRBD2. Looked up from germline, CDR1 is SGHTA and CDR2 is FQGNSA. The CDR3 runs 18 residues. The V gene end was trimmed by 1 base and the J gene end by 3 bases; junction bases not matched to a gene: 13. The CDR3 spells CASSLGDYPGWGTDTQYF. The CDR3, as DNA: TGTGCCAGCAGCTTAGGGGACTATCCCGGGTGGGGGACAGATACGCAGTATTTT.

V and J are TRBV5-4 and TRBJ2-1; the match to TRBD2 covers 9 bases. The length of the CDR3 is 16 residues. Trimming at V came to 0 bases and at J to 5 bases, leaving 6 bases not matched to a gene. Per germline, CDR1 SGHNT and CDR2 YYREEE (reference sequence). The CDR3 region is CASSLDLRGGDNEQFF. CDR3 sequence (DNA): TGTGCCAGCAGCTTGGATTTGCGGGGGGGAGACAATGAGCAGTTCTTC.

This chain connects TRBV9 to TRBJ2-7; tentative D call: TRBD2 (7 bases). Germline V gene lookup returns CDR1 SGDLS and CDR2 YYNGEE. Trimming shortened V by 7 bases and J by 0 bases, and 8 bases separated the two germline ends. The CDR3 runs to 12 residues. CDR3: CASGGASYEQYF. CDR3 nucleotide sequence: TGTGCCAGCGGGGGGGCCTCCTACGAGCAGTACTTC. Using reference TRBV9 and TRBJ2-7 for the parts outside the CDR3, the full variable domain is DSGVTQTPKHLITATGQRVTLRCSPRSGDLSVYWYQQSLDQGLQFLIQYYNGEERAKGNILERFSAQQFPDLHSELNLSSLELGDSALYFCASGGASYEQYFGPGTRLTVT.

This clone was seen once. This chain links TRBV3-1 (or the pseudogene TRBV3-2) with TRBJ2-7; 8 nucleotides align to TRBD1. CDR3 size: 13 residues. The germline V gene encodes CDR1 LGHDT and CDR2 YNNKEL (reference sequence). V shed 4 bases and J 6 bases; nucleotides not matched to a gene: 5. CDR3 nucleotides: TGTGCCAGCAGCCGGACAGGGTGGAGCGAGCAGTACTTC. It translates to CASSRTGWSEQYF.

This clone showed up many times. The chain carries TRBV6-5 and TRBJ1-5, with TRBD1 matching over 9 bases. The germline V gene encodes CDR1 MNHEY and CDR2 SVGAGI. This CDR3 comprises 15 residues. J was trimmed by 7 bases and V by 4 bases; bases with no gene match: 8. CDR3 sequence: CASSSNRGPGQPQHF. The CDR3 region has the DNA TGTGCCAGCAGTTCCAACAGGGGGCCGGGACAGCCCCAGCATTTT.

V usage is TRBV5-4 and J usage is TRBJ2-2; D is ambiguous. The V gene's germline CDR1 is SGHNT and CDR2 YYREEE (reference sequence). This CDR3 spans 14 amino acids. The V end was cut by 2 bases, the J end by 0 bases, with 5 bases between. CDR3 sequence: CASSFGANTGELFF. The CDR3 DNA reads TGTGCCAGCAGCTTCGGTGCGAACACCGGGGAGCTGTTTTTT.

The gene calls are TRBV11-3 and TRBJ2-3; 7 bases are shared with TRBD2. Trimming removed 3 bases from V and 6 bases from J; junction bases left unmatched: 6. This CDR3 spans 14 amino acids. Germline V CDR1 and CDR2: SGHNT, YENEEA. The CDR3 DNA follows: TGTGCCAGCAGCTTGGGACGGGGGGACGATACGCAGTATTTT. Amino acids: CASSLGRGDDTQYF.

The chain combines TRBV6-1 with TRBJ1-3; D call uncertain. The V end was cut by 0 bases, the J end by 0 bases, with 12 bases between. CDR1 MNHNS and CDR2 SASEGT come from the germline V gene. This CDR3 is 17 amino acids long. CDR3 region: CASSEAPTGSSGNTIYF. CDR3 nucleotide sequence: TGTGCCAGCAGTGAAGCGCCCACGGGAAGCTCTGGAAACACCATATATTTT.

Notes on this clone: Other DNA sequences in the same sample also yield this CDR3. The chain joins TRBV5-1 to TRBJ2-2, with 7 bases matching TRBD2. V shed 0 bases and J 4 bases; nucleotides not matched to a gene: 0. The CDR3 is made up of 14 amino acids. Germline lookup yields CDR1 SGHRS and CDR2 YFSETQ. The CDR3 DNA reads TGCGCCAGCAGCTTGGGGGGGGGCACCGGGGAGCTGTTTTTT. Its translation: CASSLGGGTGELFF.

The chain uses TRBV2 and TRBJ1-1; weak D call: TRBD1 (6 bases). CDR1 and CDR2 (germline): SNHLY, FYNNEI. The CDR3 sequence is 15 residues long. V lost 6 bases and J 5 bases, leaving 19 bases between the germline ends. The CDR3 is CASRGDMPQGTEAFF. The CDR3 region has the DNA TGTGCCAGCAGGGGGGACATGCCCCAGGGGACTGAAGCTTTCTTT.

This rearrangement joins TRBV5-4 to TRBJ2-1, with TRBD2 matching 12 bases. Germline V CDR1 and CDR2: SGHNT, YYREEE (reference sequence). The CDR3 totals 17 residues. V trimming: 4 bases; J trimming: 2 bases; junction bases outside the gene matches: 7. CDR3: CASSVYSSGGAYNEQFF. DNA of the CDR3: TGTGCCAGCAGCGTATACTCTAGCGGGGGGGCCTACAATGAGCAGTTCTTC. Full variable domain (rest looked up from reference TRBV5-4 and TRBJ2-1): ETGVTQSPTHLIKTRGQQVTLRCSSQSGHNTVSWYQQALGQGPQFIFQYYREEENGRGNFPPRFSGLQFPNYSSELNVNALELDDSALYLCASSVYSSGGAYNEQFFGPGTRLTVL.

The V gene is TRBV30, the J gene TRBJ2-2; 11 bases fit TRBD1. V gave up 5 bases and J gave up 7 bases; unmatched junction bases: 9. Germline CDR1 is GTSNPN and CDR2 is SVGIG (reference sequence). The CDR3 sequence is 15 residues long. CDR3 sequence reads: CAWHGQGAMDGELFF. CDR3 sequence (DNA): TGTGCCTGGCATGGACAGGGGGCGATGGACGGGGAGCTGTTTTTT.